Below are 9 T cell receptor beta chains sequenced from a single sample in a study of T-cell reconstitution after alpha-beta-depleted transplantation in children. Library preparation (for TCRbeta) was performed with unique molecular identifiers. TCRdb passed the PCR reads through MiXCR, listing each CDR3 protein once. The sample holds about 110,000 distinct CDR3 sequences, approximately 6.4% seen once. The sample in question was PBMCs, mostly from graft donor cells, obtained 360 days after TCRalphabeta/CD19-depleted stem cell transplant. The receptors stem from a male patient aged 2 to 10 who had a stem cell transplant for acute lymphoblastic leukemia, so the T cells may come from the graft donor.

This clonotype occurred many times. The chain links TRBV7-9 to TRBJ1-4; TRBD1 matches 8 bases. CDR1 is SEHNR, CDR2 FQNEAQ, per germline (reference sequence). V was pared by 5 bases and J by 5 bases, with 7 bases of the junction left unmatched. The CDR3 runs 15 residues. The CDR3 nucleotides read TGTGCCAGCAGCCCCCGGGGACAGGCAAATGAAAAACTGTTTTTT. Protein: CASSPRGQANEKLFF.

This clonotype was detected many times. J is TRBJ2-7 and V is TRBV6-2 or TRBV6-3; D is possibly TRBD1 (5 bases). Deletions cut 5 bases from V and 2 bases from J, with 13 bases between. The CDR3 totals 14 residues. CDR1 and CDR2 (germline): MNHEY, SVGEGT. The DNA of the CDR3 is TGTGCCAGCAGTCGCTCAAGGGGAACCTACGAGCAGTACTTC. Protein product: CASSRSRGTYEQYF.

This clonotype was seen repeatedly, ten times or more. The chain employs TRBV27 and TRBJ2-3; 7 bases are shared with TRBD2. This CDR3 spans 12 amino acids. Germline CDR1 MNHEY, CDR2 SMNVEV (reference sequence). Trimming removed 7 bases from V and 8 bases from J; junction bases left unmatched: 6. CDR3 nucleotides: TGTGCCAGCACCGATGGGAGGGGTACGCAGTATTTT. This codes for CASTDGRGTQYF.

This clonotype occurred a few times. The chain couples TRBV9 to TRBJ2-3, with D perhaps matching TRBD2 (5 bases). Germline assignment: CDR1 SGDLS and CDR2 YYNGEE. The CDR3 extends over 17 amino acids. V was cut by 0 bases and J by 1 base, with 15 bases left in between. As DNA, the CDR3 is TGTGCCAGCAGCGTAGCATGGAGCGGCCCTCGCACAGATACGCAGTATTTT. Amino acid sequence: CASSVAWSGPRTDTQYF. Filled out from reference TRBV9 and TRBJ2-3, the complete variable domain reads DSGVTQTPKHLITATGQRVTLRCSPRSGDLSVYWYQQSLDQGLQFLIQYYNGEERAKGNILERFSAQQFPDLHSELNLSSLELGDSALYFCASSVAWSGPRTDTQYFGPGTRLTVL.

This clonotype was counted ten times or more. The chain joins TRBV9 to TRBJ2-7, with D possibly TRBD1 on 5 matching bases. This CDR3 comprises 15 residues. Between the trimmed V and J ends, which lost 0 bases and 0 bases, there was a span of 10 bases. Germline V CDR1 and CDR2: SGDLS, YYNGEE. Written as DNA, the CDR3 is TGTGCCAGCAGCGTAGGGGCAGGGATCTCCTACGAGCAGTACTTC. Translated: CASSVGAGISYEQYF.

This clonotype was recorded many times. The chain uses TRBV28 and TRBJ2-3; 12 bases map to TRBD1. The trim removed 3 bases at V and 5 bases at J, leaving 3 bases unmatched. CDR3 size: 15 residues. CDR1 is MDHEN, CDR2 SYDVKM, per germline. The CDR3 loop reads CASSFRDRGLDTQYF. CDR3 bases: TGTGCCAGCAGTTTCCGGGACAGGGGGCTAGATACGCAGTATTTT.

The CDR3 nucleotides are TGCGCCAGCAGCCAAGATAATTTGGCGCCAGAACACTATGGCTACACCTTC. Translation: CASSQDNLAPEHYGYTF. The genes are TRBV4-1 and TRBJ1-2; D not resolved. Germline CDR1 MGHRA, CDR2 YSYEKL. The V end lost 0 bases, the J end lost 3 bases, and 17 bases lay between the germline ends. CDR3 length: 17 residues.

This clonotype was seen ten or more times. The V and J genes are TRBV9 and TRBJ1-2; D is possibly TRBD1 (6 bases). Trimming removed 0 bases at V and 4 bases at J, with 10 bases between. Germline V CDR1 and CDR2: SGDLS, YYNGEE. The CDR3 consists of 14 residues. The CDR3 is CASSVAVGAYGYTF. The CDR3 DNA reads as TGTGCCAGCAGCGTAGCTGTGGGGGCCTATGGCTACACCTTC.

V and J are TRBV20-1 and TRBJ2-2; the D gene is possibly TRBD1 (5 bases). This CDR3 region has 16 residues. Germline loops: CDR1 DFQATT, CDR2 SNEGSKA (reference sequence). V was shortened by 0 bases and J by 6 bases, with 17 bases between the two germline ends. This chain's CDR3 is CSARDPLTARAGELFF. In nucleotides, the CDR3 is TGCAGTGCTAGAGACCCCCTAACCGCCAGGGCCGGGGAGCTGTTTTTT.